This TCR beta chain was recorded in a study of T-cell reconstitution after alpha-beta-depleted transplantation in children. General study points: Recipient T cells and thymic progenitors that survived gave rise to the high TCRbeta diversity observed at day 60 in some patients. Newly made T cells mostly supplied T-cell counts and diversity one year after transplant. Several hundred expanded graft clones reportedly supplied alpha-beta T cells about two months after transplant.

The authors prepared the TCRbeta library with unique molecular identifiers. TCRdb processed the PCR reads anew with MiXCR; each CDR3 protein has one entry. The data show roughly 570,000 distinct CDR3 sequences, over 20% seen once. Points on this clonotype: What it recognizes is unknown.

The CDR3 spans 15 residues. The ends were cut back, 8 bases at V and 7 bases at J, with 24 bases in the middle. CDR1 and CDR2 from the germline V gene are SQVTM and ANQGSEA. The sample here was PBMCs, taken before TCRalphabeta/CD19-depleted stem cell transplant. The TCR was taken from a boy in the first two years of life with Wiskott-Aldrich syndrome, due to receive a stem cell transplant. The V gene is TRBV29-1, the J gene TRBJ2-1; D is unresolved. The CDR3 DNA follows: TGCAGCACTAACCCCGGAAGCGTTCCACCTAATGAGCAGTTCTTC. Its translation is CSTNPGSVPPNEQFF.